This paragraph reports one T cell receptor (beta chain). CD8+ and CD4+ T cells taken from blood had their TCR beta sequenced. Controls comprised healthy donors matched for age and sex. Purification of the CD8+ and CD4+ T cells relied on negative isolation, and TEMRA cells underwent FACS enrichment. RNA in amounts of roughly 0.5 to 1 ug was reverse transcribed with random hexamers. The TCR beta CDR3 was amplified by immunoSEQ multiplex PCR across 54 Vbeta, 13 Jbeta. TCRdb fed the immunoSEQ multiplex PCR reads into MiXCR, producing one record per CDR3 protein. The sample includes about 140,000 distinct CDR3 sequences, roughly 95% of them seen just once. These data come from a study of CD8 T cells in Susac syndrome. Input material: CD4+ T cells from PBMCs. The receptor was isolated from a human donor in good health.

The CDR3 bases are TGCGCCAGCAGCTTGGTTTCTCTCGGACAGCCGAACACCGGGGAGCTGTTTTTT. Translated: CASSLVSLGQPNTGELFF. The chain joins TRBV5-1 to TRBJ2-2; the D gene is possibly TRBD1 (6 bases). CDR3 size: 18 residues. Germline V gene sequence: CDR1 SGHRS, CDR2 YFSETQ. Trimming cost V 0 bases and J 0 bases, with 15 bases left between them.